The next 8 T cell receptor beta chains were all read from a single sample in a study of blood T cell repertoires in COVID-19. The data were produced by immunoSEQ multiplex PCR, yet TCRdb's version contains in-frame clones alone and is incomplete. Found here are approximately 65,000 clones, more than 60% of them singletons; the top ten hold 18%. Sequencing was done on a sample of peripheral blood. The receptors here all came from a man between 60 and 75 years old with acute or convalescent COVID-19.

The chain combines TRBV30 with TRBJ1-5; D might be TRBD1 (6 bases). The germline V and J ends were trimmed by 3 bases and 5 bases, with 14 bases remaining between them. CDR1 and CDR2 from the germline V gene are GTSNPN and SVGIG (reference sequence). The CDR3 has 14 residues. The CDR3 loop reads CAWRGRGAHQPQHF. As DNA, the CDR3 is TGTGCCTGGAGGGGACGGGGGGCGCATCAGCCCCAGCATTTT.

This rearrangement joins TRBV5-8 to TRBJ1-2, with 7 bases lining up with TRBD1. This CDR3 comprises 14 residues. V dropped 2 bases and J dropped 2; count of bases not matched to a gene: 3. The germline CDR1 and CDR2 sequences are SGHTS and YDEGEE. DNA of the CDR3: TGTGCCAGCAGCTTTCGACAGGGAAACTATGGCTACACCTTC. Protein: CASSFRQGNYGYTF.

This rearrangement joins TRBV5-6 to TRBJ2-7, with a possible D match to TRBD1 (7 bases). The CDR3 consists of 11 residues. Germline CDR1 reads SGHDT; CDR2 reads YYEEEE. Trimming removed 6 bases from V and 6 bases from J, with 10 bases in between. Here the CDR3 DNA reads TGTGCCAGCACAGGGGGAGGCGAGCAGTACTTC. It specifies CASTGGGEQYF.

The V and J genes are TRBV6-4 and TRBJ1-3; 10 bases map to TRBD1. V lost 6 bases, J lost 2 bases, and 1 base stayed unmatched. CDR1 MRHNA and CDR2 SNTAGT come from the germline V gene. The CDR3 runs 14 residues. The CDR3 bases are TGTGCCAGCAGGGGACAGGGGACTGGAAACACCATATATTTT. Protein product: CASRGQGTGNTIYF.

This clone occurred once. The chain is built from TRBV11-2 and TRBJ2-2; TRBD1 matches 8 bases. This CDR3 is 14 amino acids long. Losses at the gene ends were 10 bases for V and 7 bases for J; bases not matched to a gene: 11. Germline values: CDR1 SGHAT, CDR2 FQNNGV. The CDR3 bases are TGTGCCAACCCTATAGGGACAGGTCGCGGGGAGCTGTTTTTT. Protein: CANPIGTGRGELFF.

The J gene is TRBJ2-3, the V gene TRBV27; TRBD1 matches 7 bases. V was clipped by 7 bases and J by 0 bases; unmatched bases: 10. The CDR3 covers 16 residues. Germline V gene sequence: CDR1 MNHEY, CDR2 SMNVEV (reference sequence). CDR3 DNA sequence: TGTGCCAGCATCCGAGGGACAGAAACTAGCACAGATACGCAGTATTTT. It encodes CASIRGTETSTDTQYF.

This chain joins TRBV5-1 and TRBJ2-1; D is ambiguous. Germline CDR1 is SGHRS and CDR2 is YFSETQ. V was trimmed by 0 bases and J by 4 bases, leaving 5 bases between them. The CDR3 contains 13 residues. The CDR3 nucleotides read TGCGCCAGCAGCTTGGGTAGTTACAATGAGCAGTTCTTC. This translates into CASSLGSYNEQFF.

This clone was seen only once. V and J are TRBV28 and TRBJ2-7; no clear D gene. The germline gives CDR1 MDHEN, CDR2 SYDVKM. Trimming pared 3 bases from V and 2 bases from J, leaving 8 bases between. The CDR3 consists of 13 residues. This CDR3 is CASSLGKTYEQYF. CDR3 bases: TGTGCCAGCAGTTTGGGCAAGACCTACGAGCAGTACTTC.